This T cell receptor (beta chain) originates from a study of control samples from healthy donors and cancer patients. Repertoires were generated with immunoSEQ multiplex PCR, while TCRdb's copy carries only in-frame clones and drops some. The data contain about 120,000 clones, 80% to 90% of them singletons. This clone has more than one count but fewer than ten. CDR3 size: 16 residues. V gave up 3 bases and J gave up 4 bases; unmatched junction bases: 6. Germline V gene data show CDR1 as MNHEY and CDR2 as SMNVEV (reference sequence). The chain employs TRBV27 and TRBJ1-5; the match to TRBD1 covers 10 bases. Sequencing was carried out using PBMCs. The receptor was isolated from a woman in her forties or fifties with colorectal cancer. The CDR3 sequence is CASSFQWTGGNQPQHF. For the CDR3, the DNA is TGTGCCAGCAGTTTCCAGTGGACAGGGGGTAATCAGCCCCAGCATTTT.